The next 25 T cell receptor beta chains were all read from a single sample in a study of T cells after yellow fever vaccination. In TCRdb, the 5' RACE reads were re-called with MiXCR into one record per CDR3 protein. The table has under 350,000 distinct CDR3 sequences, roughly 4% seen once. Specimen: PBMCs, collected 5 days after the yellow fever booster vaccination. These receptors came from a man younger than 30 who received the YFV17D yellow fever vaccine.

The chain joins TRBV10-3 to TRBJ2-2; D is ambiguous. V gave up 7 bases and J gave up 2 bases, with 11 bases separating them. The germline CDR1 and CDR2 sequences are ENHRY and SYGVKD. CDR3 length: 14 residues. CDR3 amino acids: CAINTNHNTGELFF. CDR3 nucleotides: TGTGCCATCAATACCAATCACAACACCGGGGAGCTGTTTTTT.

The rearrangement links TRBV28 to TRBJ2-5; 7 bases are shared with TRBD1. The germline V gene encodes CDR1 MDHEN and CDR2 SYDVKM. V shed 11 bases and J 4 bases; nucleotides not matched to a gene: 10. This CDR3 comprises 13 residues. The CDR3 DNA reads as TGTGCCGCGTCGAGGGGGCAGGGAGAGACCCAGTACTTC. Residues: CAASRGQGETQYF.

The chain joins TRBV15 to TRBJ1-4; D remains unclear. The germline V gene has CDR1 LNHNV and CDR2 YYDKDF (reference sequence). Trimming shortened V by 0 bases and J by 3 bases, and 11 bases separated the two germline ends. The CDR3 loop spans 16 amino acids. Here the CDR3 DNA reads TGTGCCACCAGCAGAGATAGGGTGCAGGCTAATGAAAAACTGTTTTTT. Translation gives CATSRDRVQANEKLFF.

This clonotype came up many times. J is TRBJ2-1 and V is TRBV12-3 or TRBV12-4; 12 positions match TRBD2. The CDR3 covers 15 residues. V dropped 5 bases and J dropped 3; count of bases not matched to a gene: 2. The CDR3 spells CASSTTSGGYNEQFF. CDR3 DNA sequence: TGTGCCAGCAGTACGACTAGCGGGGGCTACAATGAGCAGTTCTTC.

This clonotype was counted between two and nine times. The V and J genes are TRBV2 and TRBJ1-1; no clear D. The V gene lost 1 base and the J gene lost 1 base, with 10 bases spanning the gap. Germline V gene sequence: CDR1 SNHLY, CDR2 FYNNEI. The CDR3 is 15 residues long. The CDR3 DNA follows: TGTGCCAGCAGTGAAGAAAGGGCCGCGAACACTGAAGCTTTCTTT. Translating it yields CASSEERAANTEAFF.

This clonotype has just a few counts. The chain recombines TRBV7-9 with TRBJ1-6; 9 bases line up with TRBD1. The germline V gene has CDR1 SEHNR and CDR2 FQNEAQ (reference sequence). CDR3 length: 15 amino acids. The V and J ends lost 1 base and 9 bases, in that order; junction bases with no gene match: 4. The DNA of the CDR3 is TGTGCCAGCAGCTTAGTGTACAGGGGGCCTTCACCCCTCCACTTT. This translates into CASSLVYRGPSPLHF.

This clonotype was observed a handful of times. The chain is built from TRBV20-1 and TRBJ2-7; 7 bases align to TRBD2. V shed 3 bases and J 4 bases; nucleotides not matched to a gene: 6. The CDR3 is 13 amino acids. Germline V gene sequence: CDR1 DFQATT, CDR2 SNEGSKA (reference sequence). CDR3 amino acids: CSARLGGGYEQYF. The DNA for the CDR3 is TGCAGTGCTAGGCTGGGGGGAGGGTACGAGCAGTACTTC.

This clonotype was counted a few times. The V call is TRBV15, the J call TRBJ2-5, with D maybe TRBD2 (6 bases). Germline V lookup: CDR1 LNHNV, CDR2 YYDKDF (reference sequence). This CDR3 has 16 amino acids. Trimming shortened V by 0 bases and J by 1 base, and 12 bases separated the two germline ends. The CDR3 bases are TGTGCCACCAGCAGAGATCGCGGGGCCCTCCAAGAGACCCAGTACTTC. Encoded protein: CATSRDRGALQETQYF.

This clonotype was counted only a few times. The chain has TRBV28 and TRBJ2-6, with D possibly TRBD2 on 6 matching bases. The CDR3 is 15 amino acids. Between the trimmed V and J ends, which lost 3 bases and 3 bases, there was a span of 9 bases. The germline CDR1 and CDR2 sequences are MDHEN and SYDVKM. The CDR3 DNA follows: TGTGCCAGCAGTTTTCGGGGGAATGGGGCCAACGTCCTGACTTTC. Translated: CASSFRGNGANVLTF.

This clonotype has ten or more counts. The rearrangement joins TRBV5-1 to TRBJ1-5; perhaps TRBD1 as D (5 bases). CDR1 SGHRS and CDR2 YFSETQ come from the germline V gene. V was trimmed by 0 bases and J by 8 bases, leaving 18 bases between them. This CDR3 has 16 residues. The CDR3, as DNA: TGCGCCAGCAGCTTGGCCGGCCGTGGTGCGGGGGAGCCCCAGCATTTT. Translation: CASSLAGRGAGEPQHF.

The genes are TRBV27 and TRBJ2-7; no reliable D call. V was trimmed by 8 bases and J by 8 bases, leaving 4 bases between them. The CDR3 contains 8 residues. Per the germline V gene, CDR1 is MNHEY and CDR2 is SMNVEV (reference sequence). Written as DNA, the CDR3 is TGTGCCAGCCCCAAGCAGTACTTC. Its translation: CASPKQYF.

This clonotype came up a few times. The chain uses TRBV5-1 and TRBJ1-2, with D uncertain. CDR1 and CDR2 (germline): SGHRS, YFSETQ. Trimming shortened V by 4 bases and J by 0 bases, and 4 bases separated the two germline ends. This CDR3 has 12 amino acids. The CDR3 loop reads CASSTTNYGYTF. The CDR3 DNA is TGCGCCAGCAGCACCACTAACTATGGCTACACCTTC.

This clonotype occurred many times. This chain links TRBV5-1 with TRBJ1-1; 8 bases align to TRBD1. Germline CDR1 reads SGHRS; CDR2 reads YFSETQ. Trimming cost V 0 bases and J 3 bases; bases outside gene matches: 4. This CDR3 region has 15 residues. The CDR3, as DNA: TGCGCCAGCAGCTTGGCAGGGGGCCGGTACACTGAAGCTTTCTTT. Protein: CASSLAGGRYTEAFF.

This clonotype was observed a few times. The chain combines TRBV25-1 with TRBJ2-1; D gene ambiguous. The CDR3 is 14 residues long. Trimming pared 5 bases from V and 5 bases from J, leaving 13 bases between. CDR1 and CDR2 (germline): MGHDK, SYGVNS. The CDR3 spells CASSFTLWDNEQFF. CDR3 nucleotides: TGTGCCAGCAGTTTTACCCTCTGGGACAATGAGCAGTTCTTC.

This clonotype was recorded at least ten times. V usage is TRBV6-2 or TRBV6-3 and J usage is TRBJ2-1; perhaps TRBD2 as D (6 bases). Germline V gene sequence: CDR1 MNHEY, CDR2 SVGEGT. The CDR3 is 18 residues long. Between the trimmed V and J ends, which lost 5 bases and 0 bases, there was a span of 20 bases. The CDR3 here is CASSPVIRGLHSYNEQFF. CDR3 DNA: TGTGCCAGCAGTCCTGTCATACGGGGGTTACACTCCTACAATGAGCAGTTCTTC.

This clonotype was observed at least ten times. This chain links TRBV4-2 with TRBJ2-4; D is undetermined. The germline V and J ends were trimmed by 5 bases and 0 bases, with 14 bases remaining between them. CDR3 length: 16 residues. From germline, CDR1 is LGHNA and CDR2 YNFKEQ. The CDR3 spells CASSTRAVIAKNIQYF. CDR3 nucleotides: TGTGCCAGCAGCACCCGGGCCGTAATAGCCAAAAACATTCAGTACTTC.

The chain links TRBV18 to TRBJ2-3; 12 bases match TRBD2. The J segment lost 6 bases and the V segment lost 5 bases, leaving 6 bases of the junction unmatched. The germline V gene encodes CDR1 KGHSH and CDR2 LQKENI. The CDR3 is 15 residues long. In DNA, the CDR3 is TGTGCCAGCTCATCTAGCGGGGGGGCCGTGGATACGCAGTATTTT. Protein: CASSSSGGAVDTQYF.

Many counts were recorded for this clonotype. V and J are TRBV5-1 and TRBJ2-5; D gene unclear. The CDR3 is made up of 12 amino acids. The V end was cut by 0 bases, the J end by 2 bases, with 2 bases between. Germline CDR1 reads SGHRS; CDR2 reads YFSETQ. CDR3 region: CASSLEQETQYF. For the CDR3, the DNA is TGCGCCAGCAGCTTGGAGCAAGAGACCCAGTACTTC.

Remarks on this clonotype: The junction departs from the called germline gene at one end, perhaps through a read error. V and J are TRBV9 and TRBJ1-5; D is unresolved. Looked up from germline, CDR1 is SGDLS and CDR2 is YYNGEE. CDR3 length equals 15 residues. For the CDR3, the DNA is TGTGCCAGCAGCGTAGAATCCGGGTTCAATCAGCCCCATCATTTT. Residues: CASSVESGFNQPHHF. The whole variable domain, remainder taken from reference TRBV9 and TRBJ1-5, is DSGVTQTPKHLITATGQRVTLRCSPRSGDLSVYWYQQSLDQGLQFLIQYYNGEERAKGNILERFSAQQFPDLHSELNLSSLELGDSALYFCASSVESGFNQPHHFGDGTRLSIL.

V gene TRBV4-3 combines with J gene TRBJ1-6, with a weak D call TRBD1 (5 bases). Per germline, CDR1 LGHNA and CDR2 YSLEER. This CDR3 spans 15 amino acids. V was clipped by 0 bases and J by 5 bases, with 8 bases between them. The CDR3 DNA reads as TGCGCCAGCAGCCAAGAAGGGGTAAATAATTCACCCCTCCACTTT. This codes for CASSQEGVNNSPLHF.

This clonotype was recorded many times. The V gene is TRBV7-2, the J gene TRBJ1-6; D is perhaps TRBD1 (6 bases). V was trimmed by 5 bases and J by 1 base, leaving 15 bases between them. Germline loops: CDR1 SGHTA, CDR2 FQGNSA. The CDR3 has 17 amino acids. For the CDR3, the DNA is TGTGCCAGCAGCCTCTCCAAGGGGGAATCCTATAATTCACCCCTCCACTTT. It yields the protein CASSLSKGESYNSPLHF.

The chain couples TRBV3-1 to TRBJ1-3; D is uncertain. The CDR3 spans 15 residues. The germline CDR1 and CDR2 sequences are LGHDT and YNNKEL (reference sequence). Deletions cut 1 base from V and 0 bases from J, with 7 bases between. The DNA of the CDR3 is TGTGCCAGCAGCCAAGGGCGGTTCTCTGGAAACACCATATATTTT. Protein product: CASSQGRFSGNTIYF.

In this sample, this clonotype turned up a few times. V is TRBV2 and J is TRBJ2-6; TRBD1 matches at 9 bases. The germline V gene has CDR1 SNHLY and CDR2 FYNNEI. J lost 3 bases, V lost 11 bases, and 11 bases had no gene match. The CDR3 runs to 16 residues. The CDR3 coding sequence is TGTGCCGTCTTTGGGACAGGGCTTTATGGGGCCAACGTCCTGACTTTC. Translation gives CAVFGTGLYGANVLTF.

Ten or more counts support this clonotype. CDR3 in DNA: TGTGCCAGCAGCTTAGATCGGGTTCAGCCCCAGCATTTT. The encoded protein is CASSLDRVQPQHF. V usage is TRBV11-2 and J usage is TRBJ1-5; D uncertain. In germline, CDR1 is SGHAT, CDR2 FQNNGV. V was trimmed by 0 bases and J by 6 bases, leaving 6 bases between them. This CDR3 comprises 13 residues. The full variable domain, rest sourced from reference TRBV11-2 and TRBJ1-5, is EAGVAQSPRYKIIEKRQSVAFWCNPISGHATLYWYQQILGQGPKLLIQFQNNGVVDDSQLPKDRFSAERLKGVDSTLKIQPAKLEDSAVYLCASSLDRVQPQHFGDGTRLSIL.

This clonotype was seen many times. The chain employs TRBV6-2 or TRBV6-3 and TRBJ1-5; perhaps TRBD1 as D (5 bases). CDR1 is MNHEY, CDR2 SVGEGT, per germline. The CDR3 contains 14 residues. Trimming removed 6 bases at V and 4 bases at J, with 13 bases between. The CDR3 here is CASSPISGNQPQHF. CDR3 in DNA: TGTGCCAGCAGCCCTATTTCAGGGAATCAGCCCCAGCATTTT.